Following are 16 T cell receptor beta chains from one sample sequenced in a study of blood T cell repertoires in COVID-19. The protocol was immunoSEQ multiplex PCR, while the TCRdb copy is restricted to in-frame clones and leaves out a portion. The sample holds more than 150,000 clones; 70% to 80% are singletons and the top ten take approximately 13%. Material: peripheral blood. These TCRs come from a man aged 50 or older who had recovered from COVID-19.

The J gene is TRBJ1-5, the V gene TRBV2; 8 nucleotides agree with TRBD1. Trimming took 8 bases from V and 4 from J; bases not matched to a gene: 1. The CDR3 loop spans 12 amino acids. Germline CDR1 is SNHLY and CDR2 is FYNNEI. CDR3 protein: CASHRGNQPQHF. DNA for the CDR3: TGTGCCAGCCACAGGGGGAATCAGCCCCAGCATTTT.

CDR3 residues: CASSLRLGEQFF. DNA for the CDR3: TGTGCCAGCAGCCTGAGACTCGGTGAGCAGTTCTTC. The chain uses TRBV28 and TRBJ2-1; D remains unclear. V lost 6 bases and J 9 bases, leaving 12 bases between the germline ends. The CDR3 is 12 amino acids. The germline V gene encodes CDR1 MDHEN and CDR2 SYDVKM.

This chain joins TRBV14 and TRBJ1-2; D is undetermined. The germline CDR1 and CDR2 sequences are SGHDN and FVKESK. Trimming pared 4 bases from V and 4 bases from J, leaving 16 bases between. The CDR3 loop spans 15 amino acids. The CDR3, as DNA: TGTGCCAGCAGCCTAAGCCTCCTAACGGGCTATGGCTACACCTTC. This encodes CASSLSLLTGYGYTF.

The J gene is TRBJ1-2, the V gene TRBV7-9; D perhaps matches TRBD1 (6 bases). The V gene lost 1 base and the J gene lost 0 bases, with 12 bases spanning the gap. The CDR3 length is 16 residues. Germline V gene lookup returns CDR1 SEHNR and CDR2 FQNEAQ (reference sequence). The CDR3 DNA sequence: TGTGCCAGCAGCTTAGGCCTGGACAGAACTAACTATGGCTACACCTTC. It is translated as CASSLGLDRTNYGYTF.

The J gene is TRBJ1-1, the V gene TRBV3-1 (or the pseudogene TRBV3-2); D is uncertain. Trimming took off 1 base at V and 6 bases at J, with 15 bases between the two ends. The V gene's germline CDR1 is LGHDT and CDR2 YNNKEL (reference sequence). This CDR3 contains 15 residues. The CDR3 DNA reads as TGTGCCAGCAGCCAAGGGAGGGTCCTCTACCCTGAAGCTTTCTTT. Translation gives CASSQGRVLYPEAFF.

This rearrangement joins TRBV10-2 to TRBJ1-1; D might be TRBD1 (6 bases). CDR1 is WSHSY and CDR2 is SAAADI in the germline V gene. Trimming took off 6 bases at V and 1 base at J, with 9 bases between the two ends. The CDR3 is made up of 13 amino acids. Written as DNA, the CDR3 is TGCGCCAGCAGGCAGGGACAGAACACTGAAGCTTTCTTT. Protein product: CASRQGQNTEAFF.

The J gene is TRBJ2-3, the V gene TRBV29-1, with 13 positions matching TRBD2. Trimming at V came to 5 bases and at J to 2 bases, leaving 4 bases not matched to a gene. The germline gives CDR1 SQVTM, CDR2 ANQGSEA. The CDR3 runs to 15 residues. The CDR3 here is CSVRGLAGYTDTQYF. In DNA, the CDR3 is TGCAGCGTTAGGGGACTAGCGGGATACACAGATACGCAGTATTTT.

This chain connects TRBV7-2 to TRBJ2-1; TRBD2 matches at 9 bases. This CDR3 has 15 amino acids. Trimming removed 5 bases from V and 6 bases from J; junction bases left unmatched: 8. Germline assignment: CDR1 SGHTA and CDR2 FQGNSA. As DNA, the CDR3 is TGTGCCAGCAGCGATAAAAGCGGGAGGTCCAATGAGCAGTTCTTC. Residues: CASSDKSGRSNEQFF.

This chain uses TRBV6-6 with TRBJ2-7; 15 positions match TRBD2. V lost 5 bases and J lost 0; bases outside the gene matches: 11. The CDR3 totals 19 residues. The germline V gene encodes CDR1 MNHNY and CDR2 SVGAGI (reference sequence). The CDR3 bases are TGTGCCAGCAGTCGCCGACCGGGACTAGCGGGGGGTTCCTCCTACGAGCAGTACTTC. It encodes CASSRRPGLAGGSSYEQYF.

The chain links TRBV30 to TRBJ1-4; D remains unclear. CDR1 is GTSNPN, CDR2 SVGIG, per germline (reference sequence). The V end lost 0 bases, the J end lost 8 bases, and 7 bases lay between the germline ends. This CDR3 is 12 amino acids long. The CDR3: CAWSVTVEKLFF. Here the CDR3 DNA reads TGTGCCTGGAGTGTAACTGTAGAAAAACTGTTTTTT.

The V gene is TRBV11-2, the J gene TRBJ2-1, with 7 bases lining up with TRBD2. This CDR3 comprises 15 residues. The V and J ends lost 5 bases and 5 bases, in that order; junction bases with no gene match: 9. Germline V gene data show CDR1 as SGHAT and CDR2 as FQNNGV. CDR3 loop: CASSPPGLSHNEQFF. For the CDR3, the DNA is TGTGCCAGCAGCCCCCCGGGACTAAGCCACAATGAGCAGTTCTTC. Supplemented by reference TRBV11-2 and TRBJ2-1, the full variable domain reads EAGVAQSPRYKIIEKRQSVAFWCNPISGHATLYWYQQILGQGPKLLIQFQNNGVVDDSQLPKDRFSAERLKGVDSTLKIQPAKLEDSAVYLCASSPPGLSHNEQFFGPGTRLTVL.

The V gene is TRBV9, the J gene TRBJ2-3; 14 bases are shared with TRBD2. With V trimmed by 0 bases and J by 6 bases, 9 bases remained unmatched. The CDR3 runs to 18 residues. Germline V CDR1 and CDR2: SGDLS, YYNGEE. CDR3 sequence reads: CASSVAGTSGRTWDTQYF. In DNA, the CDR3 is TGTGCCAGCAGCGTAGCTGGGACTAGCGGGAGAACATGGGATACGCAGTATTTT.

In its sample, this clone was seen a few times. The rearrangement uses TRBV15 and TRBJ2-3; possibly TRBD2 for D (6 bases). The CDR3 covers 17 residues. Germline V gene sequence: CDR1 LNHNV, CDR2 YYDKDF (reference sequence). Trimming removed 3 bases from V and 3 bases from J, with 19 bases in between. CDR3 nucleotide sequence: TGTGCCACCAGCAGTGACACCCCGGACTATGGAACAGATACGCAGTATTTT. Translated, it gives CATSSDTPDYGTDTQYF. Based on the CDR3 plus reference TRBV15 and TRBJ2-3, the full variable domain is DAMVIQNPRYQVTQFGKPVTLSCSQTLNHNVMYWYQQKSSQAPKLLFHYYDKDFNNEADTPDNFQSRRPNTSFCFLDIRSPGLGDTAMYLCATSSDTPDYGTDTQYFGPGTRLTVL.

V usage is TRBV19 and J usage is TRBJ2-7; 10 bases map to TRBD2. CDR1 LNHDA and CDR2 SQIVND come from the germline V gene (reference sequence). The CDR3 is 14 amino acids. The J segment lost 5 bases and the V segment lost 9 bases, leaving 10 bases of the junction unmatched. This chain's CDR3 is CASGLAGVADEQYF. CDR3 coding DNA: TGTGCCAGCGGGCTAGCGGGAGTCGCAGACGAGCAGTACTTC. Full variable domain (missing parts from reference TRBV19 and TRBJ2-7): DGGITQSPKYLFRKEGQNVTLSCEQNLNHDAMYWYRQDPGQGLRLIYYSQIVNDFQKGDIAEGYSVSREKKESFPLTVTSAQKNPTAFYLCASGLAGVADEQYFGPGTRLTVT.

Regarding this clone: This specimen includes other DNA sequences encoding the same CDR3. The V call is TRBV7-7, the J call TRBJ2-2; D gene uncertain. CDR1 is SSHAT and CDR2 is FNYEAQ in the germline V gene (reference sequence). The CDR3 loop spans 13 amino acids. The V gene lost 1 base and the J gene lost 7 bases, with 7 bases spanning the gap. The CDR3 loop reads CASSLERDGELFF. Written as DNA, the CDR3 is TGTGCCAGCAGCTTAGAAAGAGACGGGGAGCTGTTTTTT.

V usage is TRBV18 and J usage is TRBJ2-7; 8 bases match TRBD1. The germline CDR1 and CDR2 sequences are KGHSH and LQKENI. V lost 2 bases, J lost 4 bases, and 7 bases stayed unmatched. CDR3 length: 15 amino acids. The CDR3 sequence is CASSPFGQGGYEQYF. Written as DNA, the CDR3 is TGTGCCAGCTCACCATTCGGACAGGGTGGGTACGAGCAGTACTTC.